Below, 10 T cell receptor beta chains from the same sample are listed, as sequenced in a study of tumor and adjacent non-tumor tissue in lung cancer. RNA was extracted from bulk tissue without any cell sorting. TCRbeta libraries were built with three rounds of nested PCR, modified from ARM-PCR. TCRdb analysed the multiplex PCR reads with MiXCR anew, one entry per CDR3 protein. The sample holds more than 75,000 distinct CDR3 sequences, 75% to 90% seen once. The sequenced sample was lung tumor tissue. The source of these receptors is a woman between 50 and 59 years old with non-small cell lung cancer.

This chain connects TRBV4-2 to TRBJ2-5; 8 bases agree with TRBD2. This CDR3 is 16 amino acids long. The V gene's germline CDR1 is LGHNA and CDR2 YNFKEQ. The junction had 11 bases not matched to a gene; V was cut back by 1 base and J by 7 bases. CDR3 coding DNA: TGTGCCAGCAGCCAAGCCACGGGACTAGATTACATGACCCAGTACTTC. It translates to CASSQATGLDYMTQYF.

This clonotype occurred once. The final CDR3 position lacks the conserved phenylalanine or tryptophan, pointing to a likely read error. This chain joins TRBV4-1 and TRBJ1-3; D is ambiguous. The CDR3 has 14 residues. CDR1 and CDR2 from the germline V gene are MGHRA and YSYEKL. The DNA for the CDR3 is TGCGCCAGCAGCCAAACGGCACCTGGAAGCACCATATATTCT. This sequence encodes CASSQTAPGSTIYS.

Details on this clonotype: A read error may account for a junction end that differs from germline. V and J are TRBV4-3 and TRBJ1-4; D is uncertain. CDR1 and CDR2 (germline): LGHNA, YSLEER. This CDR3 spans 14 amino acids. CDR3 in amino acids: CVSSQDPREEKLFF. The DNA of the CDR3 is TGCGTCAGCAGTCAAGATCCGAGGGAGGAAAAACTGTTTTTT.

Regarding this clonotype: The conserved closing phenylalanine or tryptophan is absent in this CDR3, likely reflecting a read error. The CDR3 region has the DNA TGCAGAGCTAGATCCCCCGCATACAATGAGCAGTTCTCC. Its protein is CRARSPAYNEQFS. This rearrangement joins TRBV20-1 to TRBJ2-1, with D uncertain. Germline V CDR1 and CDR2: DFQATT, SNEGSKA (reference sequence). CDR3 size: 13 residues.

The chain links TRBV12-3 or TRBV12-4 to TRBJ2-5, with D perhaps matching TRBD1 (5 bases). The CDR3 length is 14 residues. V lost 6 bases to trimming and J lost 1 base, with 12 bases between them. CDR3 DNA sequence: TGTGCCAGCAGCTTACAGGATACCCAAGAGACCCAGTACTTC. This sequence encodes CASSLQDTQETQYF.

A single count supports this clonotype. This chain joins TRBV12-3 or TRBV12-4 and TRBJ2-3; D remains unclear. This CDR3 is built from 15 residues. The CDR3 bases are TGTGCAAGTAGTTTAGAGACAATAAGCACAGATACGCAGTATTTT. Protein product: CASSLETISTDTQYF.

Worth noting for this clonotype: Mismatch with germline at one junction end may stem from a read error. V is TRBV4-1 and J is TRBJ2-7; D is possibly TRBD1 or TRBD2 (5 bases each). Germline V gives CDR1 MGHRA, CDR2 YSYEKL. The CDR3 loop spans 17 amino acids. The CDR3 DNA reads TGTGCCAGCAGCCAGTATGGGGCGATGGCAGGAGACTACGAGCATTACTTC. This sequence encodes CASSQYGAMAGDYEHYF.

This sequence joins TRBV11-3 and TRBJ2-1; a possible D gene is TRBD1 (5 bases). V was shortened by 0 bases and J by 3 bases, with 9 bases between the two germline ends. In germline, CDR1 is SGHNT, CDR2 YENEEA. This CDR3 spans 15 amino acids. CDR3 coding DNA: TGTGCCAGCAGCTTAGAAGGCAGGGACTACAATGAGCAGTTCTTC. This gives the protein CASSLEGRDYNEQFF.

Points on this clonotype: Relative to the germline gene, one junction end is altered; a read error may explain this. V usage is TRBV4-3 and J usage is TRBJ1-4; 8 positions match TRBD1. The CDR3 is 15 amino acids. Germline V gene sequence: CDR1 LGHNA, CDR2 YSLEER. The CDR3 reads CANSLKGQANEKLFF. CDR3 DNA: TGCGCCAACAGCCTGAAGGGACAGGCAAATGAAAAACTGTTTTTT.

Points on this clonotype: A junction end diverges from the germline sequence, so it may reflect a read error. J is TRBJ1-5 and V is TRBV28; D possibly corresponds to TRBD1 (5 bases). The CDR3 consists of 14 residues. The germline V gene encodes CDR1 MDHEN and CDR2 SYDVKM. The CDR3 is CVSSTSDRGQPQHF. The CDR3 DNA follows: TGTGTCAGCAGTACCTCCGATAGGGGACAGCCCCAGCATTTT.